This TCR beta chain was recorded in a study of CD8 T cells in ankylosing spondylitis (TCRdb year 2017). General notes on the study: To find TCR variants linked to disease, the study profiled T cell receptor beta repertoires in ankylosing spondylitis patients and healthy donors. In total, the full study cohort was made up of 108 healthy donors and 25 ankylosing spondylitis patients. Peripheral blood was sampled, and synovial fluid was also collected from ankylosing spondylitis patients. Results and caveats for the whole study, not just this receptor: A CD8+ phenotype was shown by the disease-linked clones, which were found at relatively low frequencies in peripheral blood. A TCR beta motif of seven or eight highly homologous amino acid variants appeared characteristic of blood from ankylosing spondylitis patients. Some TCR beta motif variants had previously been reported in synovial fluid and blood of reactive arthritis patients, which suggested common disease-initiation mechanisms. According to the report, matched synovial fluid samples from ankylosing spondylitis patients were significantly enriched for the disease-linked clones.

Instrument on record: Illumina HiSeq 2500. Quantitative 5'-RACE with molecular barcodes was used to prepare TCR beta libraries. On the study's bioinformatics: Disease-linked TCR variants were identified with a new computational method built on a probabilistic model of VDJ rearrangement. TCRdb trimmed the raw reads at Q25, called clones with MiXCR and kept productive beta chains. Rows with one shared CDR3 protein collapse into an entry with the most common genes and DNA. The V and J calls, along with clone size, are taken from TCRdb and not from the paper's own processing. Recorded for this sample are about 39,000 distinct CDR3 sequences; approximately 3% of them occurred a single time. In total, the top ten clones hold around 2.8% of the sample. The germline ends are 11 bases apart after V is trimmed by 0 bases and J by 10 bases. The CDR3 runs 14 amino acids, cysteine and phenylalanine included. The sequence is cut down to CDR3 DNA, 42 bases in frame from base 1. For CDR1 and CDR2, the germline V gene lists SGDLS and YYNGEE.

This clonotype was seen repeatedly, ten times or more. Its target antigen remains unknown. Base qualities were left out, and no much larger clone turns up one base away. The receptor's source is a male donor with ankylosing spondylitis or in good health (not recorded which). The chain couples TRBV9 to TRBJ1-6, with no reliable assignment of the D segment. The source material was blood, either unsorted or a sorted T cell fraction (not recorded which). The DNA reads as follows: TGTGCCAGCAGCGTAGCGTGGTCTGGGTCACCCCTCCACTTT. Translated, this is CASSVAWSGSPLHF. Reference TRBV9 and TRBJ1-6 proteins supply the regions before and after the CDR3; the full variable domain is: DSGVTQTPKHLITATGQRVTLRCSPRSGDLSVYWYQQSLDQGLQFLIQYYNGEERAKGNILERFSAQQFPDLHSELNLSSLELGDSALYFCASSVAWSGSPLHFGNGTRLTVT.